The 13 T cell receptor beta chains listed next were all sequenced from one sample in a study of naive and memory T cell subsets. Two oligonucleotides, mixed equimolar, formed the beta constant-region primer covering TRBC1 and TRBC2. TCRdb called the UMI-ligation and nested PCR reads again in MiXCR, with one record for every CDR3 protein. The sample yields about 21,000 distinct CDR3 sequences, 11% seen once. Material for sequencing was central memory CD8+ T cells from blood. The source of these receptors is a human donor in good health.

Many counts were recorded for this clonotype. The chain uses TRBV7-9 and TRBJ2-1; 7 bases match TRBD2. The CDR3 totals 15 residues. CDR1 is SEHNR, CDR2 FQNEAQ, per germline (reference sequence). The V gene end was trimmed by 1 base and the J gene end by 5 bases; junction bases not matched to a gene: 5. CDR3 sequence: CASSLVTSRDNEQFF. As DNA, the CDR3 is TGTGCCAGCAGCTTAGTGACTAGCCGCGACAATGAGCAGTTCTTC.

The table lists this clonotype with many counts. CDR3 DNA: TGTGCCAGCAGTTTATCTCTTTTTGGTCAGGTTAGCACAGATACGCAGTATTTT. It specifies CASSLSLFGQVSTDTQYF. The gene calls are TRBV28 and TRBJ2-3; D gene unclear. The germline V gene encodes CDR1 MDHEN and CDR2 SYDVKM. The CDR3 spans 18 residues. Deletions cut 1 base from V and 0 bases from J, with 17 bases between.

There are a few counts of this clonotype. The V and J genes are TRBV7-8 and TRBJ2-1; 7 nucleotides agree with TRBD2. With V trimmed by 3 bases and J by 5 bases, 13 bases remained unmatched. The CDR3 is made up of 17 amino acids. Per germline, CDR1 SGHVS and CDR2 FQNEAQ. CDR3: CASSFAARAGNDNEQFF. CDR3 nucleotide sequence: TGTGCCAGCAGCTTTGCCGCCCGAGCGGGAAACGACAATGAGCAGTTCTTC.

This clonotype was observed at least ten times. The chain links TRBV11-2 to TRBJ2-1; no firm D call. Germline lookup yields CDR1 SGHAT and CDR2 FQNNGV. The CDR3 loop spans 14 amino acids. Trimming shortened V by 5 bases and J by 4 bases, and 12 bases separated the two germline ends. This chain's CDR3 is CASSLLLGYNEQFF. The CDR3 bases are TGTGCCAGCAGCCTCCTGCTGGGGTACAATGAGCAGTTCTTC.

Comments on this clonotype: A much larger clone differs from this one at a single base, so this may be a read error. The CDR3 DNA follows: TGTGCCAGCGGCTTAGTAAAAGGGATCACTGAAGCTTTCTTT. Amino acid sequence: CASGLVKGITEAFF. This sequence joins TRBV7-9 and TRBJ1-1; no reliable D call. Germline CDR1 reads SEHNR; CDR2 reads FQNEAQ (reference sequence). The CDR3 covers 14 residues. The full variable domain, rest sourced from reference TRBV7-9 and TRBJ1-1, is DTGVSQNPRHKITKRGQNVTFRCDPISEHNRLYWYRQTLGQGPEFLTYFQNEAQLEKSRLLSDRFSAERPKGSFSTLEIQRTEQGDSAMYLCASGLVKGITEAFFGQGTRLTVV.

This clonotype came up many times. V usage is TRBV2 and J usage is TRBJ1-4; 8 nucleotides agree with TRBD1. The CDR3 extends over 16 amino acids. J was trimmed by 11 bases and V by 1 base; bases with no gene match: 12. In germline, CDR1 is SNHLY, CDR2 FYNNEI. The CDR3, as DNA: TGTGCCAGCAGTGAAGGGACAGGGAGTCTAAGGGGGAAACTGTTTTTT. Amino acids: CASSEGTGSLRGKLFF.

This clonotype was counted only a few times. V and J are TRBV4-3 and TRBJ2-3; maybe TRBD1 (6 bases). This CDR3 comprises 20 residues. Germline CDR1 LGHNA, CDR2 YSLEER. With 0 bases removed from V and 0 bases from J, the gap between germline ends came to 22 bases. This CDR3 is CASSQDTVNTGWASTDTQYF. CDR3 DNA sequence: TGCGCCAGCAGCCAAGATACCGTCAATACAGGGTGGGCTAGCACAGATACGCAGTATTTT.

This clonotype was picked up a small number of times. This chain links TRBV5-1 with TRBJ2-7; possibly TRBD1 or TRBD2 for D (6 bases each). Per the germline V gene, CDR1 is SGHRS and CDR2 is YFSETQ. Trimming took off 6 bases at V and 6 bases at J, with 25 bases between the two ends. This CDR3 is 16 amino acids long. The CDR3 region has the DNA TGCGCCAGCAACCCCGGGCATGGGGGGCAGGTGAGCGAGCAGTACTTC. It codes for CASNPGHGGQVSEQYF.

The chain combines TRBV11-2 with TRBJ2-6; maybe TRBD1 (5 bases). The germline gives CDR1 SGHAT, CDR2 FQNNGV. The CDR3 is 15 amino acids. V was pared by 3 bases and J by 4 bases, with 10 bases between. This CDR3 reads CASSFAGSGANVLTF. The DNA for the CDR3 is TGTGCCAGCAGCTTCGCAGGGTCGGGGGCCAACGTCCTGACTTTC.

This clonotype has a handful of counts. V is TRBV20-1 and J is TRBJ2-6; D is undetermined. Trimming shortened V by 7 bases and J by 0 bases, and 13 bases separated the two germline ends. This CDR3 is 15 amino acids long. CDR1 and CDR2 from the germline V gene are DFQATT and SNEGSKA (reference sequence). The CDR3 nucleotides read TGCAGTGGAGAAGGGCCTGACTCTGGGGCCAACGTCCTGACTTTC. This gives the protein CSGEGPDSGANVLTF.

This clonotype was detected many times. The chain recombines TRBV11-2 with TRBJ1-1; D is ambiguous. The germline gives CDR1 SGHAT, CDR2 FQNNGV. The CDR3 is made up of 17 amino acids. V lost 1 base to trimming and J lost 1 base, with 16 bases between them. The CDR3 reads CASSLGFVRARNTEAFF. DNA of the CDR3: TGTGCCAGCAGCTTAGGTTTTGTAAGGGCCCGGAACACTGAAGCTTTCTTT.

The table lists this clonotype with many counts. The rearrangement joins TRBV19 to TRBJ1-1, with D hard to call. Trimming left V 5 bases short and J 4 bases short, with 8 bases between. This CDR3 has 12 amino acids. Germline CDR1 reads LNHDA; CDR2 reads SQIVND (reference sequence). The CDR3 region has the DNA TGTGCCAGTAGTCCCAGTCCCACTGAAGCTTTCTTT. It specifies CASSPSPTEAFF.

V usage is TRBV9 and J usage is TRBJ2-3; 9 bases agree with TRBD2. The V gene's germline CDR1 is SGDLS and CDR2 YYNGEE. Trimming cost V 0 bases and J 2 bases; bases outside gene matches: 1. The CDR3 has 15 residues. DNA for the CDR3: TGTGCCAGCAGCGTAGCTAGCGGGGTCACAGATACGCAGTATTTT. This codes for CASSVASGVTDTQYF.